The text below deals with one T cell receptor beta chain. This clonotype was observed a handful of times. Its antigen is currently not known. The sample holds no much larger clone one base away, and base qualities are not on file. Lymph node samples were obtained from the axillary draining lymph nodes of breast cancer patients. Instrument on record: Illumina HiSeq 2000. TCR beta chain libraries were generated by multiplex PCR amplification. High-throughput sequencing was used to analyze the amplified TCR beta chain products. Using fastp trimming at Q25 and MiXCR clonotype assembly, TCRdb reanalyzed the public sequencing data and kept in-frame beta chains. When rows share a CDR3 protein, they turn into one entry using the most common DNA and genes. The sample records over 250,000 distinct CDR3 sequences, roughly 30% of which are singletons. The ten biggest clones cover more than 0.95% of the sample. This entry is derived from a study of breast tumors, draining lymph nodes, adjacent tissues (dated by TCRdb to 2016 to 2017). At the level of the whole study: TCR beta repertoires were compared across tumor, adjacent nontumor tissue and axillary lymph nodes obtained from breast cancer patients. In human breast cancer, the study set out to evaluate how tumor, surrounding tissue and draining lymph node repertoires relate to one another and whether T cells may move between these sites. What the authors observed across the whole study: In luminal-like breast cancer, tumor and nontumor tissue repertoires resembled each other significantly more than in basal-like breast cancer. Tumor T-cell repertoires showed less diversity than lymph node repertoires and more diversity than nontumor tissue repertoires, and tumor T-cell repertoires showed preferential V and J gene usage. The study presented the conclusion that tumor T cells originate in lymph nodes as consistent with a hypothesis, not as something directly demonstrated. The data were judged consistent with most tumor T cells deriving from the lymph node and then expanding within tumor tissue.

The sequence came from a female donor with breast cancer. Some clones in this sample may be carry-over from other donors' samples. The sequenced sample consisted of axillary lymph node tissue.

The DNA reads TGTGCCAGCATAGAGGGACCTAATACCAATGAGCAGTTCTTC. Translated, this gives CASIEGPNTNEQFF. The sequence is built from TRBV6-1 and TRBJ2-1, with the D segment possibly TRBD1 or TRBD2, each aligning over 5 bases. V and J lose 7 bases and 6 bases, and a span of 16 bases separates them. Reading from cysteine to phenylalanine, the CDR3 counts 14 amino acids. The CDR3 DNA has 42 bases and is translated from base 1. The germline V gene encodes CDR1 MNHNS and CDR2 SASEGT.